This TCR beta chain was profiled in a study of blood T cell repertoires in COVID-19. Overall study context: Specimens from acute and convalescent COVID-19 originated in the United States, Italy and Spain.

Trimming removed 5 bases at V and 8 bases at J, with 12 bases between. In germline, CDR1 is MDHEN, CDR2 SYDVKM. This CDR3 is 13 amino acids long. The method was immunoSEQ multiplex PCR; TCRdb's version includes in-frame clones alone and lacks a portion of them. The table records around 85,000 clones, roughly 90% of them present only once. This chain connects TRBV28 to TRBJ1-4, with a weak D call TRBD1 (5 bases). The sequence derives from a woman between 50 and 59 years old with acute COVID-19. The sequenced sample consisted of PBMCs or T cells enriched from blood (not recorded which). The CDR3 coding sequence is TGTGCCAGCAGTACCTCGACAGTAGAAAAACTGTTTTTT. This sequence encodes CASSTSTVEKLFF.